The clone carrying this T cell receptor (beta chain) has more than one count but fewer than ten. The germline V gene has CDR1 MNHEY and CDR2 SVGEGT. Trimming removed 2 bases at V and 11 bases at J, with 10 bases between. The CDR3 runs to 11 residues. Authors' processing steps: Reference gene primer amplification gave estimated nucleated cell counts. Measured with immunoSEQ multiplex PCR; TCRdb has only the in-frame clones, and not every one. The D gene and trimming were derived from the DNA, and the V and J assignments and clone size from that table. Of some 170,000 clones in the sample, around 80% were seen once. These data come from a study of blood T cell repertoires in COVID-19. Overall study: Donors in the United States, Italy and Spain gave samples during acute or convalescent COVID-19. PBMCs, B-cell-depleted T cells, or T cells were the source of the cDNA or gDNA that made up the material.

The clonotype originates from a woman in her 70s with acute or convalescent COVID-19. The specimen was peripheral blood. The rearrangement links TRBV6-2 or TRBV6-3 to TRBJ2-7; D is perhaps TRBD1 (5 bases). The CDR3 reads CASSYPGPEYF. CDR3 nucleotides: TGTGCCAGCAGTTACCCAGGGCCCGAGTACTTC.